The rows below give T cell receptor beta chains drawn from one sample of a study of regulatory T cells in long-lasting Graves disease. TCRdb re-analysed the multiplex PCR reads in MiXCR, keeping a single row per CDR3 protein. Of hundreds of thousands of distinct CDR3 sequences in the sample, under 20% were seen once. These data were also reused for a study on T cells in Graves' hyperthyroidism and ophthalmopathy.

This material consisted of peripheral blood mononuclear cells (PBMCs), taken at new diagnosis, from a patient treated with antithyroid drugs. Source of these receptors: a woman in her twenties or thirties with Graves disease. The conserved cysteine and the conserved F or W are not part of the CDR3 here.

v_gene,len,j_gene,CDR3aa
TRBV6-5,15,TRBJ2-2,ASSYYSTPGLTGELF
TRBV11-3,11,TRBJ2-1,ASSPYSGREQF
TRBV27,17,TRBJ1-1,ASSLSIIRQINRGGEAF
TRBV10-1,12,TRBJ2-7,ASSEHRDPYEQY
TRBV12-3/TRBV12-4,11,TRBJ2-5,ASTPGLIETQY
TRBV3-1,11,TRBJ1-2,ASSQARNYGYT
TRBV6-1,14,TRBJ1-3,ASKSVGTGVGNTIY
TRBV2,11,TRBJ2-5,ASSGDSQETQY
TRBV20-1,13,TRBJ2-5,SARSPQGAGETQY
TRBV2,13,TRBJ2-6,ASSEAPSGANVLT
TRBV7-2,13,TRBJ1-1,ASRPTPTGNTEAF
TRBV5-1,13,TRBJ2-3,ASSLVPKNTDTQY
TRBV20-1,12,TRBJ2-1,SAWGGFGHNEQF
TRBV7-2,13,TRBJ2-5,ASSFTTRLQETQY
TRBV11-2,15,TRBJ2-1,ASSPLAGGPSGDEQF
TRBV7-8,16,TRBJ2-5,ASSPGPASGRIGQTQY
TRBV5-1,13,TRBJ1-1,ASSAKDRGWTEAF